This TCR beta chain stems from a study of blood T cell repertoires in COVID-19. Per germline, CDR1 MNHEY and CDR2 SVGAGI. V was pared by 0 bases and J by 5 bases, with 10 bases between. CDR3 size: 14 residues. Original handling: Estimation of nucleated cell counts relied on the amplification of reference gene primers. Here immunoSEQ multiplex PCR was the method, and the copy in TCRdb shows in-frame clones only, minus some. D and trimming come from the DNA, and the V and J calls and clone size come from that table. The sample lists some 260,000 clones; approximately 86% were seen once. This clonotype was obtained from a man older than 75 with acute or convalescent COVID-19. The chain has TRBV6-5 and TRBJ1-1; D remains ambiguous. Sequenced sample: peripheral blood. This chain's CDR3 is CASSYSSGQTEAFF. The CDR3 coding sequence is TGTGCCAGCAGTTACTCAAGCGGGCAAACTGAAGCTTTCTTT.